This TCR beta chain was profiled in a study of shared clonotypes between healthy human individuals. In this sample, this clone turned up once. Its specificity is not known. Several immunoSEQ plates received, in even portions, the genomic DNA of each subset. Data came from immunoSEQ multiplex PCR; TCRdb stores just in-frame clones and leaves some out. The sample holds 550,000 to 600,000 clones; around 80% are singletons and the top ten take about 12%. V lost 6 bases to trimming and J lost 11 bases, with 19 bases between them. The CDR3 is 13 amino acids. CDR1 and CDR2 from the germline V gene are MNHEY and SVGAGI. Findings of the study overall: Blood was the sole source, and tissue repertoires probably differ.

The clonotype originates from a woman between 35 and 50 years old in good health. Some clones in this sample may be carry-over from other donors' samples. This rearrangement joins TRBV6-5 to TRBJ1-1, with D perhaps matching TRBD1 (6 bases). Source material: PBMCs. This chain's CDR3 is CASSREDSGVAFF. The CDR3 region has the DNA TGTGCCAGCAGCCGGGAGGACAGCGGTGTGGCTTTCTTT.